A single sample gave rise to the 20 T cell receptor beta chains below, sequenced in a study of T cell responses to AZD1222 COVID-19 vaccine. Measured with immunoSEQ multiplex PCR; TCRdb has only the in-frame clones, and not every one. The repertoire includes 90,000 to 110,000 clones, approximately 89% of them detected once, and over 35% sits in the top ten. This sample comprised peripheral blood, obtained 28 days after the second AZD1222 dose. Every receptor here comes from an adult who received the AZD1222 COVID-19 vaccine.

CDR3 in amino acids: CASSLPAGVSETQYF. The DNA of the CDR3 is TGTGCCAGCAGCTTACCAGCGGGAGTTTCAGAGACCCAGTACTTC. This chain connects TRBV7-2 to TRBJ2-5, with TRBD2 matching over 8 bases. The CDR3 loop spans 15 amino acids. V shed 2 bases, J shed 4 bases, and the junction held 6 bases outside the gene matches. Germline-derived CDR1 and CDR2 are SGHTA and FQGNSA. Together with reference TRBV7-2 and TRBJ2-5, the CDR3 gives the full variable domain: GAGVSQSPSNKVTEKGKDVELRCDPISGHTALYWYRQSLGQGLEFLIYFQGNSAPDKSGLPSDRFSAERTGGSVSTLTIQRTQQEDSAVYLCASSLPAGVSETQYFGPGTRLLVL.

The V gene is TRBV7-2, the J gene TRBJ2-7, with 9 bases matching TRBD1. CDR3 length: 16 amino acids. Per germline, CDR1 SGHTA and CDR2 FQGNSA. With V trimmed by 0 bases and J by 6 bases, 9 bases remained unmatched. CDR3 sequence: CASSLASLGQGSEQYF. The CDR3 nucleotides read TGTGCCAGCAGCTTAGCCTCGCTGGGACAGGGCTCCGAGCAGTACTTC.

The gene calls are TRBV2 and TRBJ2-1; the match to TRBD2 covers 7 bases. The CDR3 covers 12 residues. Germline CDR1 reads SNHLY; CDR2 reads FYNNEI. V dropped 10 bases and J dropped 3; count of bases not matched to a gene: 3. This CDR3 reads CATRGGYNEQFF. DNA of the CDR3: TGTGCCACCCGCGGGGGCTACAATGAGCAGTTCTTC.

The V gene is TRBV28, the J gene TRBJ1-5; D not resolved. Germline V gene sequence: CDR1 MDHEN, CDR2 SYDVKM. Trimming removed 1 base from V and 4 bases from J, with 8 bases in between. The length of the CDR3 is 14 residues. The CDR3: CASSLFFSNQPQHF. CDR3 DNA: TGTGCCAGCAGTTTATTTTTTTCAAATCAGCCCCAGCATTTT.

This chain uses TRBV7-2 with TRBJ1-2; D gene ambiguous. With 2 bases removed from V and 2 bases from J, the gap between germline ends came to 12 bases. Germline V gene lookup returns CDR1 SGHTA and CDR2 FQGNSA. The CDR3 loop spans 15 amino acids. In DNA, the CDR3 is TGTGCCAGCAGCTTAAGTACCGGCGAGAACTATGGCTACACCTTC. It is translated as CASSLSTGENYGYTF.

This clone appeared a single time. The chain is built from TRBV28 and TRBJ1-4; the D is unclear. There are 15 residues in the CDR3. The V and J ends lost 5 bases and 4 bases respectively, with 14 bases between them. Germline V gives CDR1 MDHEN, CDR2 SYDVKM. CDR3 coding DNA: TGTGCCAGCAGTCCCCCGGGAGGGAGTAATGAAAAACTGTTTTTT. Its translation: CASSPPGGSNEKLFF.

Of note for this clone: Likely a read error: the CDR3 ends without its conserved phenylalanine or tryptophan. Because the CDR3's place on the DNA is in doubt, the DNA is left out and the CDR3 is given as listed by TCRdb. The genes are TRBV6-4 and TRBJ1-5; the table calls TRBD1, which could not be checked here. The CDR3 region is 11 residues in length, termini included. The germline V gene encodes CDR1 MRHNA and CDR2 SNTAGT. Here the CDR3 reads CASSDVLGQKV.

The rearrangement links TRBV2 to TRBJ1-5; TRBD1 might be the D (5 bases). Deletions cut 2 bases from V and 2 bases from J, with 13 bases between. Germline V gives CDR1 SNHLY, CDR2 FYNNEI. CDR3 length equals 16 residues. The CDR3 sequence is CASSERSGSGNQPQHF. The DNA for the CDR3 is TGTGCCAGCAGTGAAAGATCAGGGAGCGGCAATCAGCCCCAGCATTTT. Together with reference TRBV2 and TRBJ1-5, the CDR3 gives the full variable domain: EPEVTQTPSHQVTQMGQEVILRCVPISNHLYFYWYRQILGQKVEFLVSFYNNEISEKSEIFDDQFSVERPDGSNFTLKIRSTKLEDSAMYFCASSERSGSGNQPQHFGDGTRLSIL.

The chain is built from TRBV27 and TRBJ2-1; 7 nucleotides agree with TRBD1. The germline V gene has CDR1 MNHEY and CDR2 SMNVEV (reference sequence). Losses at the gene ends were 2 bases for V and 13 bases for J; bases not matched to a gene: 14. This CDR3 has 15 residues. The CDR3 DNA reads TGTGCCAGCAGTTTAAGAGCGAATACTCGACAGGGTCAGTTCTTC. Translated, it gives CASSLRANTRQGQFF.

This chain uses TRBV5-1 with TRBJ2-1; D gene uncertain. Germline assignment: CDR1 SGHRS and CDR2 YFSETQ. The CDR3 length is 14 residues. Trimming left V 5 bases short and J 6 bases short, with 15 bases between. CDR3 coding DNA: TGCGCCAGCAGTTATGGTACGCGGATCAATGAGCAGTTCTTC. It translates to CASSYGTRINEQFF.

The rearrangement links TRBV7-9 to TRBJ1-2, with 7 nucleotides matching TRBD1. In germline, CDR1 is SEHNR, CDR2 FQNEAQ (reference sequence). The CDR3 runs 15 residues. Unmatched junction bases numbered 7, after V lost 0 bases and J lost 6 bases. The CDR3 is CASSLAPGGRDGYTF. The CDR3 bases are TGTGCCAGCAGCTTAGCCCCAGGGGGTCGGGATGGCTACACCTTC.

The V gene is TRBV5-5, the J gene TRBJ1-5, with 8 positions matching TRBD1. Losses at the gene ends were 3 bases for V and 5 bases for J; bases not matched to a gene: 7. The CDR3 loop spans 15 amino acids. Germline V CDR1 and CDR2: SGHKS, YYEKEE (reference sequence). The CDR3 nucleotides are TGTGCCAGCAGCTCCTACAGGGGGTTAGATCAGCCCCAGCATTTT. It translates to CASSSYRGLDQPQHF.

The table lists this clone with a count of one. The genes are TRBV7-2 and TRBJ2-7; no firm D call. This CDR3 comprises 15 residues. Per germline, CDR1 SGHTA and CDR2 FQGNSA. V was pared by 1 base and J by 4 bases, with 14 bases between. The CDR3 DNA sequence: TGTGCCAGCAGCTTAGGTTTCGAAATCCGGTACGAGCAGTACTTC. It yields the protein CASSLGFEIRYEQYF.

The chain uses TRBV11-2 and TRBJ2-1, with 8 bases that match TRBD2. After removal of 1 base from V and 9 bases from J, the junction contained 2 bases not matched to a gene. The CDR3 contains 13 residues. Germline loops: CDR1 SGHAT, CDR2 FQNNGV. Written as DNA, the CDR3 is TGTGCCAGCAGCTTAGCGGGGGGGATTGAGCAGTTCTTC. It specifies CASSLAGGIEQFF.

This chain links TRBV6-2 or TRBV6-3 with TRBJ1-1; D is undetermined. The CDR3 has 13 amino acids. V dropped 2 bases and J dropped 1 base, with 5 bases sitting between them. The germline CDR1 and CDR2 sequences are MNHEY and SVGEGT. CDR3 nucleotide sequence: TGTGCCAGCAGTTACCCAAAGAACACTGAAGCTTTCTTT. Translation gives CASSYPKNTEAFF.

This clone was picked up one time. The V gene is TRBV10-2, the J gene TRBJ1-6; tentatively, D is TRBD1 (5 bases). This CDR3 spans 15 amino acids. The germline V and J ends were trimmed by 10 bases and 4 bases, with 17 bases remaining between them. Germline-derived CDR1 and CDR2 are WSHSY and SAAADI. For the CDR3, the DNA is TGCGCCACCCGGGCGGTGGGGCAGTATAATTCACCCCTCCACTTT. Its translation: CATRAVGQYNSPLHF.

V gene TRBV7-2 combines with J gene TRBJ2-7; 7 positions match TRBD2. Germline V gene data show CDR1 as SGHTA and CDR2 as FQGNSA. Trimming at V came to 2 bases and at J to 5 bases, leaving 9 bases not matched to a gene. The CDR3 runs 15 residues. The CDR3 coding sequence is TGTGCCAGCAGCTTATGGTCGGGAGGTCTAAACGAGCAGTACTTC. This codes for CASSLWSGGLNEQYF.

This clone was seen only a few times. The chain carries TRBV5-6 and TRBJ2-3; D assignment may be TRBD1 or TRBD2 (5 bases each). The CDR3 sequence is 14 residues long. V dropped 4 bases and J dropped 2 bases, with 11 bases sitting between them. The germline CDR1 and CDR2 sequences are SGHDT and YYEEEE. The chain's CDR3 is CASSHGTDTDTQYF. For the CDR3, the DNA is TGTGCCAGCAGCCATGGGACGGACACAGATACGCAGTATTTT.

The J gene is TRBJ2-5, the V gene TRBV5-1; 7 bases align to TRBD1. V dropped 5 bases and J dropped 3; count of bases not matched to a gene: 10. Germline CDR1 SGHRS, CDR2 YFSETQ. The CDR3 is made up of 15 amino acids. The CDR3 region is CASRHTPGTEETQYF. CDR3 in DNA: TGCGCCAGCAGACACACACCTGGGACAGAAGAGACCCAGTACTTC.

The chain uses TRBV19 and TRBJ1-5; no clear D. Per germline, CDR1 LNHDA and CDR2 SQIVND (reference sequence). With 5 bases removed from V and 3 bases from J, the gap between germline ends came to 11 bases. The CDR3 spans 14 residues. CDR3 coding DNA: TGTGCCAGTAGTGGGCAGGTGAACAATCAGCCCCAGCATTTT. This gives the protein CASSGQVNNQPQHF.